This TCR beta chain came from a study of blood T cell repertoires in COVID-19. Whole-study context: Acute-phase and convalescent COVID-19 samples originated in the United States, Italy and Spain. PBMCs, B-cell-depleted T cells, or T cells were the source of the cDNA or gDNA that made up the material.

Donors of Cohort 3 who recovered were those that had two negative PCRs, clearance, or symptom resolution. The V gene's germline CDR1 is SGHDT and CDR2 YYEEEE. The CDR3 is 14 residues long. Trimming shortened V by 0 bases and J by 4 bases, and 10 bases separated the two germline ends. Source study methods: Reference gene primer amplification gave nucleated cell count estimates. TCRdb's table, derived via immunoSEQ multiplex PCR, lists solely in-frame clones and lacks some. V and J calls and clone size are those listed in that table; D and trimming were worked out from the DNA. The sample contains roughly 140,000 clones, about 86% of which appear only once.

J is TRBJ1-2 and V is TRBV5-6, with D possibly being TRBD1 (5 bases). The TCR sequence derives from a man between 50 and 59 years old who had recovered from COVID-19. Sequences were obtained from PBMCs or T cells enriched from blood (not recorded which). Here the CDR3 DNA reads TGTGCCAGCAGCTTGGCAGGGCAGGTCTATGGCTACACCTTC. It is translated as CASSLAGQVYGYTF.